One and the same sample provided the 2 T cell receptor beta chains below, sequenced in a study of T cells after yellow fever vaccination. TCRdb re-derived calls from the 5' RACE reads in MiXCR, one entry per CDR3 protein. The data show around 50,000 distinct CDR3 sequences, with roughly 7% seen just once and around 28% held by the top ten. This specimen consisted of CD8+ T cells sorted from PBMCs, obtained around 15 days after the first yellow fever vaccination. All receptors derive from a man between 18 and 29 years old who received the YFV17D yellow fever vaccine.

This clonotype was recorded many times. The V and J genes are TRBV4-3 and TRBJ2-1; D gene ambiguous. The CDR3 contains 13 residues. Between the trimmed V and J ends, which lost 4 bases and 6 bases, there was a span of 10 bases. Germline CDR1 reads LGHNA; CDR2 reads YSLEER. CDR3 sequence (DNA): TGCGCCAGCAGCCCTCCGAAGGGCAATGAGCAGTTCTTC. It translates to CASSPPKGNEQFF.

The gene calls are TRBV6-2 or TRBV6-3 and TRBJ2-6; D unclear. V lost 4 bases and J 2 bases, leaving 24 bases between the germline ends. This CDR3 is built from 20 residues. CDR1 and CDR2 (germline): MNHEY, SVGEGT. The CDR3 region is CASSFPRQLTQEPGANVLTF. The DNA of the CDR3 is TGTGCCAGCAGTTTTCCCCGGCAGCTCACTCAGGAACCTGGGGCCAACGTCCTGACTTTC.